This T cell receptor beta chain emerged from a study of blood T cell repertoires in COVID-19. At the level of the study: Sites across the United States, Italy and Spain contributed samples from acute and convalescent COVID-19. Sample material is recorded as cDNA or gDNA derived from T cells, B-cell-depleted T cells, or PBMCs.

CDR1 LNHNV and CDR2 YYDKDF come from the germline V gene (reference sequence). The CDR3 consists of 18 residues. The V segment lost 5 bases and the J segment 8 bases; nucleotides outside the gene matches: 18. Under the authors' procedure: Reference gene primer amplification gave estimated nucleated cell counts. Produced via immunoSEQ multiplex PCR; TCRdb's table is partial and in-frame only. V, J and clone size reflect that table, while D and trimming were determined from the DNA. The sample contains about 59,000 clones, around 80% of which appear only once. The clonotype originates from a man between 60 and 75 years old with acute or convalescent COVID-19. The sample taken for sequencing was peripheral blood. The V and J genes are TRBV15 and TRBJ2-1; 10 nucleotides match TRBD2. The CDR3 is CATSGWTSGFPRGDEQFF. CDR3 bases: TGTGCCACCAGCGGCTGGACTAGCGGCTTCCCAAGGGGCGATGAGCAGTTCTTC.